These T cell receptor beta chains were read from a single sample in a study of Ad26.COV2.S vaccination and SARS-CoV-2 variants. The protocol was immunoSEQ multiplex PCR, while the TCRdb copy is restricted to in-frame clones and leaves out a portion. Of around 250,000 clones listed, roughly 85% were seen once; the top ten hold approximately 3%. The sequencing here drew on peripheral blood, taken in a trial of Ad26.COV2.S vaccine versus placebo. The source of these receptors is a person aged 18-60 years who received the Ad26.COV2.S COVID-19 vaccine or a placebo. CDR3s include the opening cysteine and the closing phenylalanine or tryptophan. Each record gives: D gene, V gene, clone size, J gene, CDR3 DNA, CDR3 protein. A D gene is named only where the DNA matches it firmly. The size of a clone is reported for some rows only, either as once, few or many, or as a class for expanded clones.

D gene: .
V gene: TRBV30
clone size: .
J gene: TRBJ2-3
CDR3 DNA: TGTGCCTGGAGTTCCGCAGGAACGGGCACAGATACGCAGTATTTT
CDR3 protein: CAWSSAGTGTDTQYF

D gene: .
V gene: TRBV2
clone size: .
J gene: TRBJ2-3
CDR3 DNA: TGTGCCAGCAGTGTACAGGCGGGGACTAGCACAGATACGCAGTATTTT
CDR3 protein: CASSVQAGTSTDTQYF

D gene: TRBD2
V gene: TRBV6-6
clone size: once
J gene: TRBJ2-3
CDR3 DNA: TGTGCCAGCAGTTTCCTAGCGGGGGCCCGCACAGATACGCAGTATTTT
CDR3 protein: CASSFLAGARTDTQYF

D gene: .
V gene: TRBV6-4
clone size: .
J gene: TRBJ1-1
CDR3 DNA: TGTGCCAGCAGTGACTCGGGGGGCAGGGCTTTCTTT
CDR3 protein: CASSDSGGRAFF

D gene: TRBD1
V gene: TRBV4-2
clone size: .
J gene: TRBJ2-1
CDR3 DNA: TGTGCCAGCAGCGAAAAACAGGGGATGTCGGGCAATGAGCAGTTCTTC
CDR3 protein: CASSEKQGMSGNEQFF

D gene: TRBD2
V gene: TRBV19
clone size: .
J gene: TRBJ2-1
CDR3 DNA: TGTGCCAGTAGTCCTCTCCAGATGCGGGGGGGTTACAATGAGCAGTTCTTC
CDR3 protein: CASSPLQMRGGYNEQFF

D gene: TRBD1
V gene: TRBV6-5
clone size: .
J gene: TRBJ1-2
CDR3 DNA: TGTGCCAGCAGAAGACAGGGGCCGGACTATGGCTACACCTTC
CDR3 protein: CASRRQGPDYGYTF

D gene: .
V gene: TRBV7-9
clone size: once
J gene: TRBJ2-5
CDR3 DNA: TGTGCCAGCAGCTTAGGCGGAGGGGTGGAGACCCAGTACTTC
CDR3 protein: CASSLGGGVETQYF

D gene: .
V gene: TRBV27
clone size: .
J gene: TRBJ2-7
CDR3 DNA: TGTGCCAGCAGTTCCGGAAGGACCATCGGGGTCTACGAGCAGTACTTC
CDR3 protein: CASSSGRTIGVYEQYF

D gene: .
V gene: TRBV7-2
clone size: .
J gene: TRBJ1-6
CDR3 DNA: TGTGCCAGCAGCCGAGTGGTTTCACCCCTCCACTTT
CDR3 protein: CASSRVVSPLHF

D gene: .
V gene: TRBV23-1
clone size: .
J gene: TRBJ1-6
CDR3 DNA: TGCGCCAGCGGGGGCTTGGATACCTATAATTCACCCCTCCACTTT
CDR3 protein: CASGGLDTYNSPLHF

D gene: .
V gene: TRBV30
clone size: .
J gene: TRBJ1-4
CDR3 DNA: TGTGCCTGGAGTGTACAAGGGGGGGCGCGGGAAAAACTGTTTTTT
CDR3 protein: CAWSVQGGAREKLFF

D gene: TRBD2
V gene: TRBV5-1
clone size: once
J gene: TRBJ2-1
CDR3 DNA: TGCGCCAGCAGCTCCCCGGGACTAGCGGGGGGTTTACACAATGAGCAGTTCTTC
CDR3 protein: CASSSPGLAGGLHNEQFF

D gene: .
V gene: TRBV6-2/TRBV6-3
clone size: .
J gene: TRBJ1-1
CDR3 DNA: TGTGCCAGCAGTTTGGGGCAGAAAGCTTTCTTT
CDR3 protein: CASSLGQKAFF

D gene: TRBD2
V gene: TRBV5-6
clone size: .
J gene: TRBJ2-3
CDR3 DNA: TGTGCCAGCAGCTGGCTAGCGGGGACCACAGATACGCAGTATTTT
CDR3 protein: CASSWLAGTTDTQYF

D gene: TRBD1
V gene: TRBV6-2/TRBV6-3
clone size: .
J gene: TRBJ2-1
CDR3 DNA: TGTGCCAGCAGTTACGCGGTTGAGGGGGCTAGGGGCGATGAGCAGTTCTTC
CDR3 protein: CASSYAVEGARGDEQFF